This is a list of T cell receptor beta chains from one sample in a study of blood T cell repertoires in COVID-19. Some clones are missing from TCRdb's copy, which holds only in-frame ones; the method was immunoSEQ multiplex PCR. The sample includes nearly 350,000 clones, around 88% seen only once; the top ten take 2.5% to 3%. Sequencing input: peripheral blood. Receptors originate from a young man with active or convalescent COVID-19. The CDR3 runs from the conserved cysteine through the conserved F or W. The order of the fields is CDR3 protein, J gene, V gene.

CDR3: CASSWRAGWNEQFF
J: TRBJ2-1
V: TRBV5-1

CDR3: CASSLGGQNYEQYF
J: TRBJ2-7
V: TRBV7-9

CDR3: CASSLDRGRRQPQHF
J: TRBJ1-5
V: TRBV28

CDR3: CASSPTPPNQPQHF
J: TRBJ1-5
V: TRBV5-8

CDR3: CASSSQTGQNSPLHF
J: TRBJ1-6
V: TRBV7-9

CDR3: CASSMDRDGQPQHF
J: TRBJ1-5
V: TRBV19

CDR3: CASSSPSGDTIYF
J: TRBJ1-3
V: TRBV5-6

CDR3: CASSSYGGSNQPQHF
J: TRBJ1-5
V: TRBV7-8

CDR3: CASSRTSGELFF
J: TRBJ2-2
V: TRBV7-3

CDR3: CASAAGAENIQYF
J: TRBJ2-4
V: TRBV4-1

CDR3: CASSQGATGELFF
J: TRBJ2-2
V: TRBV4-1

CDR3: CASRVAASSYNEQFF
J: TRBJ2-1
V: TRBV6-5

CDR3: CASSPPGTGEAFF
J: TRBJ1-1
V: TRBV18

CDR3: CASSQRYYQPQHF
J: TRBJ1-5
V: TRBV4-2

CDR3: CASSFGQIYSNQPQHF
J: TRBJ1-5
V: TRBV7-2

CDR3: CASSLGTGSPYTDGYTF
J: TRBJ1-2
V: TRBV5-1

CDR3: CAIGRGTYEQYF
J: TRBJ2-7
V: TRBV12-3/TRBV12-4

CDR3: CASSPAGANYGYTF
J: TRBJ1-2
V: TRBV28

CDR3: CASSPDRAGYTF
J: TRBJ1-2
V: TRBV7-9

CDR3: CASSIALVDPWSEQYF
J: TRBJ2-7
V: TRBV19

CDR3: CASSQGQIDYGYTF
J: TRBJ1-2
V: TRBV4-1

CDR3: CASKQGNQPQHF
J: TRBJ1-5
V: TRBV6-6

CDR3: CATSDFSQSTDTQYF
J: TRBJ2-3
V: TRBV24-1

CDR3: CASSQGQGLIYGYTF
J: TRBJ1-2
V: TRBV3-1/TRBV3-2

CDR3: CATRLAGNNEQFF
J: TRBJ2-1
V: TRBV27

CDR3: CASSTRGGFSEQFF
J: TRBJ2-1
V: TRBV5-6

CDR3: CASSPEVGLEAFF
J: TRBJ1-1
V: TRBV18

CDR3: CASRDRGLSNQPQHF
J: TRBJ1-5
V: TRBV27

CDR3: CASSITANQPQHF
J: TRBJ1-5
V: TRBV19

CDR3: CASSPRQGQDYEQYF
J: TRBJ2-7
V: TRBV9

CDR3: CASSLDRRGTEAFF
J: TRBJ1-1
V: TRBV11-2

CDR3: CSVWTGGYEQYF
J: TRBJ2-7
V: TRBV29-1

CDR3: CASSLGGVGLGIQETQYF
J: TRBJ2-5
V: TRBV7-9

CDR3: CASSRTHSPTGAGTNEKLFF
J: TRBJ1-4
V: TRBV6-2/TRBV6-3

CDR3: CAISASSGGVLGNEQFF
J: TRBJ2-1
V: TRBV10-3

CDR3: CASSLSNDEQFF
J: TRBJ2-1
V: TRBV4-2

CDR3: CASSLVAWTYTF
J: TRBJ1-2
V: TRBV13

CDR3: CASSGLGSSGANVLTF
J: TRBJ2-6
V: TRBV9

CDR3: CASSPRTGLTGELFF
J: TRBJ2-2
V: TRBV4-3

CDR3: CASRSGPYQPQHF
J: TRBJ1-5
V: TRBV12-3/TRBV12-4

CDR3: CASSMGGGAPYTEAFF
J: TRBJ1-1
V: TRBV19

CDR3: CASSHQGHQPQHF
J: TRBJ1-5
V: TRBV7-8

CDR3: CASRTSAAGGTEAFF
J: TRBJ1-1
V: TRBV5-1

CDR3: CASSRSGTGYGYTF
J: TRBJ1-2
V: TRBV18

CDR3: CAWNLGGYNEQFF
J: TRBJ2-1
V: TRBV30

CDR3: CASSKGQGRTGELFF
J: TRBJ2-2
V: TRBV5-1

CDR3: CASSYLIGTGSTGELFF
J: TRBJ2-2
V: TRBV6-2/TRBV6-3

CDR3: CASSLAGAFSKLFF
J: TRBJ1-4
V: TRBV5-6

CDR3: CASSLPGRREEKLFF
J: TRBJ1-4
V: TRBV5-6

CDR3: CASRLLLNTGELFF
J: TRBJ2-2
V: TRBV2

CDR3: CASRAGGPRGYTF
J: TRBJ1-2
V: TRBV19

CDR3: CASSVEGYWTGYYEQYF
J: TRBJ2-7
V: TRBV9

CDR3: CAISETGAGNEQFF
J: TRBJ2-1
V: TRBV10-3

CDR3: CASSVLGQGASNEQFF
J: TRBJ2-1
V: TRBV6-4

CDR3: CASSFTQGTTDTQYF
J: TRBJ2-3
V: TRBV28

CDR3: CASSPFRLAFTETQYF
J: TRBJ2-5
V: TRBV28

CDR3: CASSKQVYGYTF
J: TRBJ1-2
V: TRBV12-3/TRBV12-4

CDR3: CASSPRDRGSSYNEQFF
J: TRBJ2-1
V: TRBV11-3

CDR3: CATRISSYEQYF
J: TRBJ2-7
V: TRBV24-1